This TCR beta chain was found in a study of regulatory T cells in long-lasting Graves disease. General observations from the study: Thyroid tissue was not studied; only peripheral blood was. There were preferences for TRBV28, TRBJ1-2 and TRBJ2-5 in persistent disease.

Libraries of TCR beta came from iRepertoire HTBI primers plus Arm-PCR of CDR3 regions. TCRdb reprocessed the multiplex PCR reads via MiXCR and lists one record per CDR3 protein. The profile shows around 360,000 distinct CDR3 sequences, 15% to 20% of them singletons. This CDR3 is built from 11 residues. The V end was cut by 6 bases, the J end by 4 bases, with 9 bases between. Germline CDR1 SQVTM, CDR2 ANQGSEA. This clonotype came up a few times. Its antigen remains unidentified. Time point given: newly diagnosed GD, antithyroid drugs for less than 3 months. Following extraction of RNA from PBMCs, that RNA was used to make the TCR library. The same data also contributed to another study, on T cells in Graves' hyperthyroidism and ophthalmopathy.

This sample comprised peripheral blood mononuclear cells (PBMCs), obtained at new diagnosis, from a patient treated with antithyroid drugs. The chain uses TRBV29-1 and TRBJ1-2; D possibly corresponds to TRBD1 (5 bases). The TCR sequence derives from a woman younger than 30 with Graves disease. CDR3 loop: CSVEQGYGYTF. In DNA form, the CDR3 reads TGCAGCGTAGAGCAGGGCTATGGCTACACCTTC.